A single sample is the source of the 15 T cell receptor beta chains below, sequenced in a study of cytomegalovirus exposure and HLA in healthy donors. The PCR employed 60 Vbeta primers together with 13 Jbeta primers. Some clones are missing from TCRdb's copy, which holds only in-frame ones; the method was immunoSEQ multiplex PCR. Of around 190,000 clones in the sample, roughly four fifths were seen once. The sequencing input was PBMCs. The receptors here all came from a woman under 40 in good health and CMV-seropositive.

This clone has more than one count but fewer than ten. V usage is TRBV6-1 and J usage is TRBJ2-1, with 9 positions matching TRBD2. Germline values: CDR1 MNHNS, CDR2 SASEGT. J was trimmed by 13 bases and V by 1 base; bases with no gene match: 8. The CDR3 extends over 14 amino acids. The CDR3 sequence is CASSEGGSGSFQFF. The CDR3, as DNA: TGTGCCAGCAGTGAAGGGGGTAGCGGGAGCTTCCAGTTCTTC.

V gene TRBV9 combines with J gene TRBJ2-3, with TRBD2 as a possible D gene (5 bases). Germline assignment: CDR1 SGDLS and CDR2 YYNGEE. This CDR3 is built from 16 residues. V shed 0 bases and J shed 0 bases, with 11 bases lying between them. CDR3 nucleotides: TGTGCCAGCAGCGTAGTGGGTAGCGCGAGCACAGATACGCAGTATTTT. It yields the protein CASSVVGSASTDTQYF.

The chain couples TRBV27 to TRBJ1-1; 9 nucleotides agree with TRBD1. Germline lookup yields CDR1 MNHEY and CDR2 SMNVEV (reference sequence). The ends lost 5 bases at V and 1 base at J; junction bases unmatched: 2. This CDR3 spans 14 amino acids. The CDR3 protein is CASSETGGNTEAFF. The CDR3 DNA follows: TGTGCCAGCAGTGAGACAGGGGGGAACACTGAAGCTTTCTTT.

V is TRBV6-5 and J is TRBJ2-5; TRBD1 matches at 9 bases. The J call may be wrong; the DNA end is better matched by TRBJ2-7. This CDR3 is built from 14 residues. The germline gives CDR1 MNHEY, CDR2 SVGAGI. The CDR3 region is CASSYRTGVREQYF. DNA for the CDR3: TGTGCCAGCAGTTACCGGACAGGGGTGCGCGAGCAGTACTTC.

The rearrangement joins TRBV6-5 to TRBJ2-7; D gene ambiguous. This CDR3 is 14 amino acids long. V was shortened by 7 bases and J by 2 bases, with 15 bases between the two germline ends. Germline values: CDR1 MNHEY, CDR2 SVGAGI. Written as DNA, the CDR3 is TGTGCCAGCATCACGGGTCCTCCTGCCTACGAGCAGTACTTC. Translation: CASITGPPAYEQYF.

The V and J genes are TRBV4-1 and TRBJ2-3; weak D call: TRBD1 (5 bases). Per the germline V gene, CDR1 is MGHRA and CDR2 is YSYEKL. The CDR3 is 16 residues long. Trimming pared 0 bases from V and 2 bases from J, leaving 12 bases between. The CDR3 nucleotides read TGCGCCAGCAGCCAAGATCCAGGGAACCCCACAGATACGCAGTATTTT. Translating it yields CASSQDPGNPTDTQYF.

This sequence joins TRBV21-1 and TRBJ1-1. TRBV21-1 is a pseudogene locus. The CDR3 is 15 residues long. CDR3 nucleotides: TGTGCCAGCAGCAATGGAGGAAGGGAGATCACTGAAGCTTTCTTT. Protein: CASSNGGREITEAFF.

V is TRBV5-1 and J is TRBJ1-2; no reliable D call. Germline-derived CDR1 and CDR2 are SGHRS and YFSETQ. This CDR3 comprises 12 residues. V was pared by 0 bases and J by 8 bases, with 8 bases between. The CDR3 sequence is CASSLAWEGYTF. The DNA for the CDR3 is TGCGCCAGCAGCTTGGCGTGGGAGGGCTACACCTTC.

In its sample, this clone was seen a few times. The chain joins TRBV29-1 to TRBJ2-5, with a weak D call TRBD1 (5 bases). CDR1 and CDR2 from the germline V gene are SQVTM and ANQGSEA. CDR3 size: 12 residues. V lost 2 bases to trimming and J lost 7 bases, with 11 bases between them. The DNA of the CDR3 is TGCAGCGTTGAAAGTGGAAGGGGGACCCAGTACTTC. The encoded protein is CSVESGRGTQYF.

This clone was recorded only once. This sequence joins TRBV19 and TRBJ1-2, with no clear D. From germline, CDR1 is LNHDA and CDR2 SQIVND (reference sequence). The CDR3 covers 10 residues. V was clipped by 10 bases and J by 8 bases, with 11 bases between them. The CDR3 DNA reads as TGTGCCACTGAGGCGGGGGGCTACACCTTC. Translation gives CATEAGGYTF.

V is TRBV7-9 and J is TRBJ2-2, with 9 bases matching TRBD1. CDR1 and CDR2 from the germline V gene are SEHNR and FQNEAQ (reference sequence). V trimming: 3 bases; J trimming: 9 bases; junction bases outside the gene matches: 11. This CDR3 contains 16 residues. DNA of the CDR3: TGTGCCAGCAGCTTGGCCGGACAGGGGCCAGAGAGGGAGCTGTTTTTT. It codes for CASSLAGQGPERELFF.

This clone was detected once. The rearrangement uses TRBV28 and TRBJ2-6; the match to TRBD2 covers 11 bases. Germline V gene data show CDR1 as MDHEN and CDR2 as SYDVKM. The trim removed 5 bases at V and 0 bases at J, leaving 3 bases unmatched. This CDR3 region has 17 residues. This CDR3 reads CASSVLAGGSGANVLTF. DNA for the CDR3: TGTGCCAGCAGTGTCCTAGCGGGAGGCTCTGGGGCCAACGTCCTGACTTTC.

There are a few counts of this clone. The chain recombines TRBV2 with TRBJ2-1; 7 bases line up with TRBD2. The CDR3 length is 14 residues. The germline V gene encodes CDR1 SNHLY and CDR2 FYNNEI. V was clipped by 1 base and J by 12 bases; unmatched bases: 9. The CDR3 reads CASSEELGTTGQFF. The DNA of the CDR3 is TGTGCCAGCAGTGAAGAATTGGGGACTACAGGGCAGTTCTTC.

V gene TRBV29-1 combines with J gene TRBJ2-7; D not certain. CDR3 length: 12 amino acids. Germline-derived CDR1 and CDR2 are SQVTM and ANQGSEA. Trimming removed 2 bases from V and 6 bases from J, with 11 bases in between. DNA of the CDR3: TGCAGCGTTGAAAGATTTGGCGGCGAGCAGTACTTC. Its protein is CSVERFGGEQYF.

The chain joins TRBV18 to TRBJ2-6; 7 nucleotides line up with TRBD1. CDR1 and CDR2 (germline): KGHSH, LQKENI. J gave up 0 bases and V 1 base, and 9 bases lay outside the gene matches. The CDR3 consists of 19 residues. CDR3: CASSPQRGQYSSGANVLTF. In nucleotides, the CDR3 is TGTGCCAGCTCACCACAAAGGGGGCAATACTCCTCTGGGGCCAACGTCCTGACTTTC.